One sample yielded the 6 T cell receptor beta chains listed below, sequenced in a study of blood T cell repertoires in COVID-19. Measured with immunoSEQ multiplex PCR; TCRdb has only the in-frame clones, and not every one. The sample contains more than 45,000 clones, 90% of which appear only once. The sample comprised peripheral blood. These receptors originate from a woman of 80 years or more with acute or convalescent COVID-19.

CDR3 sequence (DNA): TGTGCCAGCAGCTCCCTGCGGACAGGGCGAGCAGATACGCAGTATTTT. Encoded protein: CASSSLRTGRADTQYF. This chain connects TRBV11-2 to TRBJ2-3; TRBD1 matches at 8 bases. The CDR3 contains 16 residues. The V and J ends lost 4 bases and 4 bases, in that order; junction bases with no gene match: 10. Germline CDR1 is SGHAT and CDR2 is FQNNGV.

The genes are TRBV7-8 and TRBJ2-1; D perhaps matches TRBD2 (5 bases). Germline CDR1 reads SGHVS; CDR2 reads FQNEAQ. CDR3 size: 15 residues. V was clipped by 6 bases and J by 7 bases, with 19 bases between them. CDR3 coding DNA: TGTGCCAGCAGATCAATGATTAGCGAAATGAATGAGCAGTTCTTC. It encodes CASRSMISEMNEQFF.

V is TRBV18 and J is TRBJ1-1; the D gene is possibly TRBD1 (6 bases). V lost 5 bases and J 2 bases, leaving 12 bases between the germline ends. Germline CDR1 and CDR2: KGHSH and LQKENI. The CDR3 is made up of 14 amino acids. The CDR3, as DNA: TGTGCCAGCTCATATGACAGGACTAACACTGAAGCTTTCTTT. Residues: CASSYDRTNTEAFF. The full variable domain, with the rest looked up from reference TRBV18 and TRBJ1-1, is NAGVMQNPRHLVRRRGQEARLRCSPMKGHSHVYWYRQLPEEGLKFMVYLQKENIIDESGMPKERFSAEFPKEGPSILRIQQVVRGDSAAYFCASSYDRTNTEAFFGQGTRLTVV.

The chain uses TRBV5-5 and TRBJ1-4, with a tentative D call TRBD1 (5 bases). With 4 bases removed from V and 7 bases from J, the gap between germline ends came to 17 bases. Germline V gene lookup returns CDR1 SGHKS and CDR2 YYEKEE (reference sequence). CDR3 length: 15 residues. The chain's CDR3 is CASSQSGGVGEKLFF. CDR3 bases: TGTGCCAGCAGCCAAAGTGGAGGGGTGGGTGAAAAACTGTTTTTT.

This clone was observed once. The gene calls are TRBV30 and TRBJ1-4; tentatively, D is TRBD1 (6 bases). With 3 bases removed from V and 11 bases from J, the gap between germline ends came to 10 bases. This CDR3 has 11 residues. CDR1 and CDR2 (germline): GTSNPN, SVGIG (reference sequence). The CDR3 loop is CAWSLGAKLFF. DNA for the CDR3: TGTGCCTGGAGCCTGGGGGCGAAACTGTTTTTT.

The chain combines TRBV19 with TRBJ1-6; no firm D call. The CDR3 is 13 amino acids. V lost 2 bases and J 12 bases, leaving 11 bases between the germline ends. Germline V gene lookup returns CDR1 LNHDA and CDR2 SQIVND (reference sequence). Written as DNA, the CDR3 is TGTGCCAGTAGTATACTGACCGGACTACCCCTCCACTTT. Protein sequence: CASSILTGLPLHF.